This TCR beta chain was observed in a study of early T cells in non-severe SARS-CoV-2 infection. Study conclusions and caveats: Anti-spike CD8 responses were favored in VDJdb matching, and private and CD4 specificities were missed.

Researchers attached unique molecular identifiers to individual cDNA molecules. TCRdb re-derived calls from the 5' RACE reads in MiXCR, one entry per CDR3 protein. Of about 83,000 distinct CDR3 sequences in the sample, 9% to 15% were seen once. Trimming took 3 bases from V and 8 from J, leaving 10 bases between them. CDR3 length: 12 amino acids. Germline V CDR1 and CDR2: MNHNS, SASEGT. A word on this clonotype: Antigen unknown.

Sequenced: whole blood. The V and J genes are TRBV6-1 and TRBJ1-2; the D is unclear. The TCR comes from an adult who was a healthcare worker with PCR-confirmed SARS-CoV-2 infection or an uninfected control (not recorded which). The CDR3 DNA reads TGTGCCAGCAGTGAGGCACAATGGGGCTACACCTTC. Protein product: CASSEAQWGYTF.